A single T cell receptor (beta chain) is shown here with its context. In the authors' workflow: Amplification from reference gene primers served as the basis for estimated nucleated cell counts. Method: immunoSEQ multiplex PCR; TCRdb's copy keeps in-frame clones and lacks some. That table supplies the V and J calls and clone size; D and trimming were determined from the DNA. In the table there are approximately 250,000 clones, approximately 84% of which are singletons. V lost 6 bases, J lost 5 bases, and 5 bases stayed unmatched. Germline CDR1 and CDR2: MNHEY and SVGAGI. There are 13 residues in the CDR3. The sample originates from a study of blood T cell repertoires in COVID-19. Study-wide context: The study drew acute and convalescent COVID-19 samples from the United States, Italy and Spain. PBMCs, B-cell-depleted T cells, or T cells were the source of the cDNA or gDNA that made up the material.

The rearrangement joins TRBV6-5 to TRBJ2-5; 8 bases fit TRBD1. This sequence was found in a man in his forties or fifties with acute or convalescent COVID-19. Sample: peripheral blood. The CDR3 loop is CASSQGARETQYF. CDR3 bases: TGTGCCAGCAGCCAGGGGGCACGGGAGACCCAGTACTTC.